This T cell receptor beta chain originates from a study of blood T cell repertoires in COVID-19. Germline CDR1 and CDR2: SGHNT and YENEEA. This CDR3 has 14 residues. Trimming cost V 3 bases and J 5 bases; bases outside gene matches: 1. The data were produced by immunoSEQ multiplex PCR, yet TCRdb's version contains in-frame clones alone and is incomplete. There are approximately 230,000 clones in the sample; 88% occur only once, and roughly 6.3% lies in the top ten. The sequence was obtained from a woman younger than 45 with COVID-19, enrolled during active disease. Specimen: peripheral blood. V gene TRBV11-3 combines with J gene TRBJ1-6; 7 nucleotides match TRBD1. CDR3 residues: CASSFGQDNSPLHF. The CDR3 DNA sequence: TGTGCCAGCAGCTTTGGACAGGATAATTCACCCCTCCACTTT. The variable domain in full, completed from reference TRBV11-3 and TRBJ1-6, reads EAGVVQSPRYKIIEKKQPVAFWCNPISGHNTLYWYLQNLGQGPELLIRYENEEAVDDSQLPKDRFSAERLKGVDSTLKIQPAELGDSAVYLCASSFGQDNSPLHFGNGTRLTVT.